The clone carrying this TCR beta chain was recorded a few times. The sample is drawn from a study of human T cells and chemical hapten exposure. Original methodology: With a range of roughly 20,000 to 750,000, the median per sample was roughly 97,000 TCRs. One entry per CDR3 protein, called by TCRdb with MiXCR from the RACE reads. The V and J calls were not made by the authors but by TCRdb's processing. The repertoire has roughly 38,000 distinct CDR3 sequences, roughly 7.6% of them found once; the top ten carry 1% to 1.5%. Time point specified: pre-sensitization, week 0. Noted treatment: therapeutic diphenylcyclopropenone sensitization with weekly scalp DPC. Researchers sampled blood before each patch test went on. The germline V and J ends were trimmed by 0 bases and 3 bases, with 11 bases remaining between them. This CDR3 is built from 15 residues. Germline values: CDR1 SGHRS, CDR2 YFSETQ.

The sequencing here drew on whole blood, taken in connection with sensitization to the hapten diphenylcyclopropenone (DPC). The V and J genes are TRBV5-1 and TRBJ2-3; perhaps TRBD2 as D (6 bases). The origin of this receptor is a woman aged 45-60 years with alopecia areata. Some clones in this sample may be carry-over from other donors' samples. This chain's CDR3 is CASSLAAGRTDTQYF. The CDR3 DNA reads TGCGCCAGCAGCTTGGCGGCGGGGCGGACAGATACGCAGTATTTT.